Sequencing of this T cell receptor (beta chain) was carried out in a study of cytomegalovirus exposure and HLA in healthy donors. The CDR3 is 16 amino acids. V was pared by 0 bases and J by 6 bases, with 16 bases between. Germline-derived CDR1 and CDR2 are SGDLS and YYNGEE. Amplification used 60 Vbeta primers and 13 Jbeta primers. Authors' analysis steps: Later, an analysis found about 83 million unique TCR beta chains, and some 10 million of these were shared. Only in-frame clones appear in the TCRdb table, and some are missing; sequencing was by immunoSEQ multiplex PCR. Clonal size and the V and J genes are those of that table, whereas D and trimming came from the DNA. The data contain more than 200,000 clones, roughly 80% of them singletons.

This sequence originates from a man between 40 and 49 years old in good health and CMV-seropositive. The specimen was PBMCs. The V call is TRBV9, the J call TRBJ2-1, with unresolved D. The CDR3, as DNA: TGTGCCAGCAGCGTAGACGGGTATGGATTTTTCAATGAGCAGTTCTTC. It is translated as CASSVDGYGFFNEQFF.